This record concerns one T cell receptor (beta chain) sequence. No cognate antigen has been identified for it. No much larger clonotype is one base removed from it; base qualities were not supplied. All of the isolated RNA was reverse transcribed with the High Capacity cDNA Reverse Transcription Kit, so expressed TCRB transcripts were sequenced. Deep immunoSEQ sequencing was applied to naive, central memory and regulatory T cell samples, giving an average of roughly 3.3 million total reads per sample. After sorted cells were lysed in RLT buffer, RNA was extracted with DNase-treated RNeasy Micro or Mini kits, with the choice depending on cell number. Each cell subset was processed separately to prevent cross-contamination, with patient and healthy donor samples processed together. Using the immunoSEQ multiplex PCR, TCRB sequences were amplified from cDNA into 87-bp fragments spanning the CDR3 region. The amplicons were sequenced using the Illumina HiSeq platform. Per the source publication's procedure: PCR bias was computationally corrected using synthetic template baselines, reads within Hamming distance 2 were collapsed, and singletons that could not be merged were discarded. Reads were aligned to IMGT to assign V, D and J genes, CDR3 length, and insertions or deletions at six rearrangement sites. Within each subset, clonotype counts were normalized to the number of sorted cells before true diversity and Gini coefficients were calculated with the tcR R package. The overlap coefficient, calculated on TCRB nucleotide sequences, was used to quantify repertoire sharing. Out-of-frame TCRB sequences from naive cells were analyzed to stand in for the pre-selection repertoire. Sourced from immuneACCESS, this table was stored by TCRdb with only in-frame sequences that have V and J called. A share of the clones is absent; for the studies checked, an unresolved V gene accounts for under half, and the remainder has no known explanation. The D gene and trimming were derived from the DNA, and the V and J assignments and clone size from that table. For this sample there are around 690,000 clones; 9.5% to 15% appear just once. Of the sample, around 0.12% is held by the ten largest clones.

These data belong to a study of beta chain features in type 1 diabetes (dated by TCRdb to about 2018). Regarding the research as a whole: Patients and healthy donors did not differ in mean age, gender distribution, total cell number or subset yield. A total of around 110,000,000 sorted cells were examined across all samples, and a strong correlation was observed between cell number per subset and RNA yield. In the study, TCRB repertoires of sorted circulating CD4+ T cell subsets from recently diagnosed type 1 diabetes patients were compared with those of matched healthy donors. Whereas all 30 or so donors provided naive and central memory subsets, regulatory and stem cell-like memory subsets were isolated from just 8 patients and roughly eight healthy donors.

From each donor, a single peripheral blood sample of 100 to 150 mL on average was drawn into heparinised tubes. Naive, central memory, regulatory and stem cell-like memory CD4+ T cells were sorted on a BD FACSAria II using a panel including CD45RO, CCR7, CD25, CD127, CD95 and CD27. A purity above 95% was achieved for all sorted populations. Right away, PBMCs were isolated by Lymphoprep density gradient centrifugation and were stained directly, with no culture step. So that batch effects would be minimized, each experiment stained and sorted samples in pairs, pairing one healthy donor with one patient. The CDR1 and CDR2 encoded by the germline V gene are SGHVS and FNYEAQ. Trimming takes 5 bases from V and 7 bases from J, and the germline ends sit 13 bases apart. The CDR3 contains 13 residues, cysteine and phenylalanine counted. Only CDR3 DNA is held: 39 bases, read in frame from base 1. The full study reports these points: A moderate but significant shortening of TCRB CDR3 length was observed in type 1 diabetes patients in all four CD4+ subsets. Naive, central memory and regulatory TCRB repertoires appeared to be more similar among patients than among healthy donors. Fewer insertions and more nucleotide deletions at VDJ recombination sites were observed in patients with type 1 diabetes, implying thymic rearrangement abnormalities. PCR may preferentially amplify shorter templates, but because patient and control samples were amplified and corrected together, any resulting skew would affect both groups equally. Only small numbers of individuals were included in the HLA sub-analyses, which left unresolved whether HLA type had any influence on TCRB rearrangement. Because cDNA rather than genomic DNA was sequenced, highly expressing activated cells could have been over-represented, although no difference in activation and CD3 levels was found between groups.

The sequence was collected from a man in his thirties or forties with type 1 diabetes. The rearranged chain carries TRBV7-6 and TRBJ2-3; no D gene can be assigned with confidence. Material: naive CD4+ T cells from blood. Taken with the paper, the label for cell subset or site translates to: true naive CD4+ T cells. The DNA sequence follows: TGTGCCAGCAGCCCCCCCCCACCCAATACGCAGTATTTT. This sequence encodes CASSPPPPNTQYF.